These 21 T cell receptor beta chains came from one sample sequenced in a study of technical replicates of blood from a handful of donors. TCRdb's copy holds only in-frame clones and misses some; the assay was immunoSEQ multiplex PCR. The top ten hold approximately 0.27% of the sample, which has around 76,000 clones, approximately 90% seen once. Sequenced input: T cells isolated from PBMCs. The receptor set was obtained from a human donor in good health.

The rearrangement joins TRBV5-4 to TRBJ1-4; 7 positions match TRBD1. The germline gives CDR1 SGHNT, CDR2 YYREEE (reference sequence). There are 15 residues in the CDR3. Trimming took 3 bases from V and 5 from J; bases not matched to a gene: 7. The CDR3 coding sequence is TGTGCCAGCAGCTCTGGGGGACAGTCGAATGAAAAACTGTTTTTT. It translates to CASSSGGQSNEKLFF. The whole variable domain, remainder taken from reference TRBV5-4 and TRBJ1-4, is ETGVTQSPTHLIKTRGQQVTLRCSSQSGHNTVSWYQQALGQGPQFIFQYYREEENGRGNFPPRFSGLQFPNYSSELNVNALELDDSALYLCASSSGGQSNEKLFFGSGTQLSVL.

This clone was recorded once. V usage is TRBV28 and J usage is TRBJ2-2; the match to TRBD2 covers 15 bases. Germline V CDR1 and CDR2: MDHEN, SYDVKM. Trimming cost V 4 bases and J 1 base; bases outside gene matches: 22. The CDR3 contains 24 residues. CDR3 sequence: CASSSRPVGGGLAGGVWNTGELFF. The DNA for the CDR3 is TGTGCCAGCAGTTCCAGGCCGGTCGGTGGGGGACTAGCGGGAGGAGTTTGGAACACCGGGGAGCTGTTTTTT.

The chain joins TRBV6-5 to TRBJ2-5; D might be TRBD1 (5 bases). CDR3 length equals 14 residues. The germline V gene has CDR1 MNHEY and CDR2 SVGAGI. V lost 1 base and J lost 3, with 9 bases in between. The DNA for the CDR3 is TGTGCCAGCAGTTACTGGGCAGGGAAAGAGACCCAGTACTTC. As protein: CASSYWAGKETQYF.

This clone was counted once. The rearrangement joins TRBV25-1 to TRBJ2-1; D is perhaps TRBD1 (5 bases). V lost 5 bases to trimming and J lost 3 bases, with 11 bases between them. Germline-derived CDR1 and CDR2 are MGHDK and SYGVNS. CDR3 length equals 14 residues. CDR3 in amino acids: CASSLVTDYNEQFF. The CDR3 coding sequence is TGTGCCAGCAGTTTAGTGACAGACTACAATGAGCAGTTCTTC.

The gene calls are TRBV11-2 and TRBJ2-5; 9 bases map to TRBD2. This CDR3 has 18 amino acids. The V segment lost 1 base and the J segment 0 bases; nucleotides outside the gene matches: 9. Looked up from germline, CDR1 is SGHAT and CDR2 is FQNNGV. CDR3 loop: CASSLGVTSGRYQETQYF. CDR3 DNA: TGTGCCAGCAGCTTAGGAGTAACCAGCGGGAGGTACCAAGAGACCCAGTACTTC.

In nucleotides, the CDR3 is TGTGCCAGCAGTCGACAGGGTAAGGCTTTCTTT. Amino acid sequence: CASSRQGKAFF. J is TRBJ1-1 and V is TRBV6-1; 7 bases line up with TRBD1. The CDR3 consists of 11 residues. J lost 11 bases, V lost 5 bases, and 5 bases had no gene match. CDR1 and CDR2 (germline): MNHNS, SASEGT.

This clone was detected once. The rearrangement uses TRBV9 and TRBJ1-4; D remains ambiguous. Germline V gene sequence: CDR1 SGDLS, CDR2 YYNGEE. The ends were cut back, 2 bases at V and 5 bases at J, with 10 bases in the middle. The CDR3 has 14 amino acids. The CDR3, as DNA: TGTGCCAGCAGCGTGAGTCCGATCAATGAAAAACTGTTTTTT. Its protein product is CASSVSPINEKLFF.

This chain connects TRBV2 to TRBJ2-2, with 7 positions matching TRBD2. Germline V gives CDR1 SNHLY, CDR2 FYNNEI. The CDR3 has 15 amino acids. V lost 7 bases to trimming and J lost 2 bases; unmatched junction nucleotides: 7. CDR3 loop: CASTKSGVNTGELFF. The CDR3 bases are TGTGCCAGCACGAAGAGCGGGGTCAACACCGGGGAGCTGTTTTTT.

The chain recombines TRBV14 with TRBJ2-7; a weak D match, TRBD1 (5 bases). The germline CDR1 and CDR2 sequences are SGHDN and FVKESK. V was clipped by 0 bases and J by 12 bases, with 15 bases between them. The CDR3 consists of 13 residues. CDR3 bases: TGTGCCAGCAGCCAAGATAGGGGCAGGCTCTGGTACTTC. Translating it yields CASSQDRGRLWYF.

The gene calls are TRBV4-1 and TRBJ1-1, with D perhaps matching TRBD1 (5 bases). The CDR3 is made up of 15 amino acids. From germline, CDR1 is MGHRA and CDR2 YSYEKL. Trimming cost V 5 bases and J 1 base, with 14 bases left between them. The CDR3 loop reads CASSKKQAENTEAFF. The CDR3 nucleotides read TGCGCCAGCAGCAAGAAACAGGCGGAGAACACTGAAGCTTTCTTT.

The rearrangement uses TRBV6-5 and TRBJ2-5; 9 bases are shared with TRBD2. CDR3 length equals 14 residues. The V segment lost 5 bases and the J segment 0 bases; nucleotides outside the gene matches: 1. Germline V gives CDR1 MNHEY, CDR2 SVGAGI. The CDR3 DNA sequence: TGTGCCAGCAGTATAGCGGGAGACCAAGAGACCCAGTACTTC. This codes for CASSIAGDQETQYF.

V gene TRBV9 combines with J gene TRBJ2-6; 8 bases line up with TRBD1. CDR3 length equals 16 residues. The trim removed 4 bases at V and 2 bases at J, leaving 5 bases unmatched. Germline V lookup: CDR1 SGDLS, CDR2 YYNGEE. CDR3 sequence (DNA): TGTGCCAGCAGCCCCTGGACAGGGACTGGGGCCAACGTCCTGACTTTC. This codes for CASSPWTGTGANVLTF. Based on the CDR3 plus reference TRBV9 and TRBJ2-6, the full variable domain is DSGVTQTPKHLITATGQRVTLRCSPRSGDLSVYWYQQSLDQGLQFLIQYYNGEERAKGNILERFSAQQFPDLHSELNLSSLELGDSALYFCASSPWTGTGANVLTFGAGSRLTVL.

The chain is built from TRBV6-5 and TRBJ2-1; TRBD1 matches 12 bases. The CDR3 is 14 amino acids. Germline V gene data show CDR1 as MNHEY and CDR2 as SVGAGI. The ends lost 7 bases at V and 7 bases at J; junction bases unmatched: 5. This chain's CDR3 is CASKGQGARNEQFF. CDR3 nucleotides: TGTGCCAGCAAGGGACAGGGGGCGAGGAATGAGCAGTTCTTC.

V is TRBV28 and J is TRBJ1-2; D is uncertain. Germline CDR1 reads MDHEN; CDR2 reads SYDVKM. This CDR3 comprises 14 residues. V lost 2 bases, J lost 7 bases, and 14 bases lay in between. CDR3 sequence: CASSLLPEPGGYTF. The CDR3 bases are TGTGCCAGCAGTTTACTCCCCGAACCGGGTGGCTACACCTTC.

The count of this clone is one. The chain joins TRBV29-1 to TRBJ2-6; maybe TRBD1 (6 bases). The CDR3 is 13 amino acids. The V gene's germline CDR1 is SQVTM and CDR2 ANQGSEA. V dropped 7 bases and J dropped 2 bases, with 9 bases sitting between them. The CDR3 loop is CSAQGTGANVLTF. DNA for the CDR3: TGCAGCGCGCAGGGGACTGGGGCCAACGTCCTGACTTTC.

This chain connects TRBV10-3 to TRBJ2-7, with D possibly TRBD1 on 6 matching bases. The germline V gene has CDR1 ENHRY and CDR2 SYGVKD. V dropped 0 bases and J dropped 5 bases, with 14 bases sitting between them. The CDR3 contains 15 residues. The CDR3 DNA sequence: TGTGCCATCAGTGAGTCGAATCTAGGGGGTAACGAGCAGTACTTC. Translating gives CAISESNLGGNEQYF.

The chain uses TRBV6-1 and TRBJ1-6; tentatively, D is TRBD1 (5 bases). This CDR3 contains 16 residues. Per germline, CDR1 MNHNS and CDR2 SASEGT. V shed 2 bases and J shed 0 bases, with 8 bases lying between them. CDR3 nucleotides: TGTGCCAGCAGTGAACTTCAGGGCTCCTATAATTCACCCCTCCACTTT. This translates into CASSELQGSYNSPLHF.

The rearrangement uses TRBV2 and TRBJ1-5; 8 positions agree with TRBD1. The V segment lost 6 bases and the J segment 6 bases; nucleotides outside the gene matches: 7. The germline gives CDR1 SNHLY, CDR2 FYNNEI. This CDR3 region has 14 residues. The CDR3 DNA reads TGTGCCAGCAGGGACAGGGACGCTGTTCAGCCCCAGCATTTT. It encodes CASRDRDAVQPQHF. Variable domain in full (rest from reference TRBV2 and TRBJ1-5): EPEVTQTPSHQVTQMGQEVILRCVPISNHLYFYWYRQILGQKVEFLVSFYNNEISEKSEIFDDQFSVERPDGSNFTLKIRSTKLEDSAMYFCASRDRDAVQPQHFGDGTRLSIL.

The chain employs TRBV5-1 and TRBJ1-4; D possibly corresponds to TRBD1 (6 bases). The length of the CDR3 is 15 residues. Germline loops: CDR1 SGHRS, CDR2 YFSETQ. V lost 0 bases to trimming and J lost 7 bases, with 13 bases between them. The CDR3 sequence is CASSLAGQSREKLFF. In nucleotides, the CDR3 is TGCGCCAGCAGCTTGGCAGGACAGAGCCGTGAAAAACTGTTTTTT.

The chain joins TRBV7-8 to TRBJ1-1; the D is unclear. Germline V gene sequence: CDR1 SGHVS, CDR2 FQNEAQ. The germline V and J ends were trimmed by 8 bases and 4 bases, with 11 bases remaining between them. The CDR3 runs to 12 residues. The CDR3 DNA reads as TGTGCCAGCTCGTGGGCTTTCACTGAAGCTTTCTTT. Residues: CASSWAFTEAFF.

The chain has TRBV19 and TRBJ2-7, with 11 bases identical to TRBD1. Germline loops: CDR1 LNHDA, CDR2 SQIVND (reference sequence). The CDR3 is made up of 15 amino acids. Trimming cost V 5 bases and J 6 bases; bases outside gene matches: 9. The CDR3 here is CASSPPGTGGSEQYF. CDR3 sequence (DNA): TGTGCCAGTAGTCCTCCCGGGACAGGGGGTTCCGAGCAGTACTTC.